The clone carrying this T cell receptor beta chain was counted only a few times. The entry originates in a study of blood T cell repertoires in COVID-19. Assay: immunoSEQ multiplex PCR; the TCRdb copy retains only in-frame clones and omits some. The data contain roughly 100,000 clones, around 87% of them singletons. Trimming stripped 1 base from V and 4 bases from J, with 14 bases between. The CDR3 contains 16 residues. Germline CDR1 reads LNHDA; CDR2 reads SQIVND (reference sequence). The TCR was taken from a man in his forties or fifties with active or convalescent COVID-19. V usage is TRBV19 and J usage is TRBJ2-1, with a tentative D call TRBD2 (7 bases). The sample taken for sequencing was peripheral blood. CDR3 DNA: TGTGCCAGTAGTATAGGGGCGGGGGCCGTATACAATGAGCAGTTCTTC. This sequence encodes CASSIGAGAVYNEQFF.